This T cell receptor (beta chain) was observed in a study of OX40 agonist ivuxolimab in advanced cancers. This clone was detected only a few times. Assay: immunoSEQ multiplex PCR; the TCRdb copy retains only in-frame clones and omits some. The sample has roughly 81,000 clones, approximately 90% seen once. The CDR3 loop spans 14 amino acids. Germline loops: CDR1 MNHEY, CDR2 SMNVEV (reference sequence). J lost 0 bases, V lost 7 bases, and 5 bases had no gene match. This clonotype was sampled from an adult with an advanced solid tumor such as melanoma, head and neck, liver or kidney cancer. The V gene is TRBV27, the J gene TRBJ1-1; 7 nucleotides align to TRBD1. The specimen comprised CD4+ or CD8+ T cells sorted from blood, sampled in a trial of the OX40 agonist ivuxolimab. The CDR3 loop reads CASIRQGMNTEAFF. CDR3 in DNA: TGTGCCAGCATAAGACAGGGAATGAACACTGAAGCTTTCTTT.